These T cell receptor beta chains were read from a single sample in a study of T cells in Graves' hyperthyroidism and ophthalmopathy. TCRdb reanalysed the multiplex PCR reads using MiXCR and keeps one entry per CDR3 protein. The sample has over 350,000 distinct CDR3 sequences, about 14% seen once. The specimen was blood. These TCRs come from a man aged 18 to 30 with Graves' ophthalmopathy. CDR3s include the opening cysteine and the closing phenylalanine or tryptophan. D genes are given only for firm matches. Only part of the rows carry a size: once, few, many, or a class if the clone is expanded.

many | TRBJ2-7 | . | TRBV27 | CASSPTGPQSPYEQYF | TGTGCCAGCAGTCCCACCGGGCCCCAATCCCCCTACGAGCAGTACTTC
few | TRBJ2-2 | TRBD1 | TRBV7-3 | CASSQARGLNTGELFF | TGTGCCAGCAGCCAGGCGAGGGGGCTCAACACCGGGGAGCTGTTTTTT
few | TRBJ1-1 | . | TRBV7-7 | CASSPLGVGEATEAFF | TGTGCTAGCAGCCCCCTGGGTGTTGGGGAGGCCACTGAAGCTTTCTTT
many | TRBJ2-5 | . | TRBV10-3 | CAISESSRGVETQYF | TGTGCCATCAGTGAGTCAAGTAGGGGGGTAGAGACCCAGTACTTC
many | TRBJ2-1 | . | TRBV11-2 | CASIKGLHNEQFF | TGTGCCAGCATCAAGGGCCTCCACAATGAGCAGTTCTTC
. | TRBJ2-3 | TRBD2 | TRBV10-3 | CAITRGGLDTQYF | TGTGCCATCACTCGGGGGGGCCTAGATACGCAGTATTTT
. | TRBJ2-5 | . | TRBV6-2/TRBV6-3 | CASSWAQAQKKETQYF | TGTGCCAGCAGTTGGGCCCAGGCACAAAAGAAAGAGACCCAGTACTTC
many | TRBJ2-2 | . | TRBV7-9 | CASSLARTPTGELFF | TGTGCCAGCAGCTTAGCCCGGACCCCCACCGGGGAGCTGTTTTTT
few | TRBJ2-2 | . | TRBV6-5 | CASSYEKTGELFF | TGTGCCAGCAGTTACGAGAAGACCGGGGAGCTGTTTTTT
many | TRBJ2-1 | TRBD2 | TRBV20-1 | CSGSGGLLDEQFF | TGCAGTGGTAGCGGGGGCCTTTTGGATGAGCAGTTCTTC
. | TRBJ1-6 | . | TRBV27 | CASSLSLLVGSYNSPLHF | TGTGCCAGCAGTTTATCCTTGCTCGTAGGCTCCTATAATTCACCCCTCCACTTT
many | TRBJ1-3 | . | TRBV7-6 | CASSSQGATSGNTIYF | TGTGCCAGCAGCTCCCAGGGTGCTACATCTGGAAACACCATATATTTT
few | TRBJ1-1 | . | TRBV9 | CASSVVAHQNTEAFF | TGTGCCAGCAGCGTAGTTGCACACCAGAACACTGAAGCTTTCTTT
many | TRBJ2-1 | TRBD2 | TRBV6-1 | CASGPSGGPYEQFF | TGTGCCAGCGGCCCCTCGGGAGGGCCCTATGAGCAGTTCTTC
many | TRBJ1-2 | TRBD1 | TRBV6-1 | CASSPGQGGRGYTF | TGTGCCAGCAGTCCGGGACAGGGGGGCCGGGGCTACACCTTC
many | TRBJ1-2 | . | TRBV20-1 | CSASRGASGYTF | TGCAGTGCTTCCCGGGGGGCTAGTGGCTACACCTTC
many | TRBJ2-1 | . | TRBV2 | CASSGGQYNEQFF | TGTGCCAGCAGTGGGGGGCAGTACAATGAGCAGTTCTTC
. | TRBJ2-5 | TRBD2 | TRBV5-4 | CASNLAGQETQYF | TGTGCCAGCAACCTAGCGGGTCAAGAGACCCAGTACTTC
many | TRBJ2-1 | TRBD1 | TRBV11-1 | CASLRQGRNEQFF | TGTGCCAGCCTACGACAGGGAAGGAATGAGCAGTTCTTC
few | TRBJ1-6 | TRBD1 | TRBV19 | CASRDRGRLPRDSPLHF | TGTGCCAGTAGGGACAGGGGGCGATTACCCAGGGATTCACCCCTCCACTTT
many | TRBJ2-2 | . | TRBV30 | CAWSAGPSTGELFF | TGTGCCTGGAGCGCGGGGCCTTCCACCGGGGAGCTGTTTTTT
. | TRBJ2-1 | TRBD2 | TRBV4-1 | CASSLKYLTSGYNEQFF | TGCGCCAGCAGCCTAAAATATTTAACTAGCGGATACAATGAGCAGTTCTTC
few | TRBJ1-1 | . | TRBV19 | CASSMQADTEAFF | TGTGCCAGTAGTATGCAGGCGGACACTGAAGCTTTCTTT
many | TRBJ1-2 | TRBD1 | TRBV3-1 | CASSPRGEDGYTF | TGTGCCAGCAGCCCCAGGGGGGAAGATGGCTACACCTTC
. | TRBJ2-1 | . | TRBV7-8 | CASRDRVEQFF | TGTGCCAGCAGAGATAGAGTGGAGCAGTTCTTC
. | TRBJ1-2 | . | TRBV5-1 | CASQAGAEYGYTF | TGCGCTTCGCAGGCTGGGGCGGAATATGGCTACACCTTC
many | TRBJ2-5 | . | TRBV4-1 | CASSPTDRWETQYF | TGCGCCAGCAGCCCCACCGACCGATGGGAGACCCAGTACTTC
few | TRBJ1-1 | . | TRBV27 | CASSPYLGAEAFF | TGTGCCAGCAGCCCCTACCTTGGGGCTGAAGCTTTCTTT
. | TRBJ2-4 | . | TRBV14 | CASSQDFGLEAKNIQYF | TGTGCCAGCAGCCAAGATTTCGGACTCGAAGCCAAAAACATTCAGTACTTC
many | TRBJ1-5 | TRBD1 | TRBV10-3 | CAISDGQGLGNQPQHF | TGTGCCATCAGTGACGGACAGGGGTTGGGGAATCAGCCCCAGCATTTT
many | TRBJ2-3 | TRBD2 | TRBV6-1 | CASSDPGLGTDTQYF | TGTGCCAGCAGTGATCCGGGACTAGGCACAGATACGCAGTATTTT
many | TRBJ2-7 | TRBD2 | TRBV5-1 | CASSMTSGGNYEQYF | TGCGCCAGCAGCATGACTAGCGGGGGGAACTACGAGCAGTACTTC
many | TRBJ2-7 | TRBD1 | TRBV6-5 | CASSYTPGQVTYEQYF | TGTGCCAGCAGTTACACCCCGGGACAGGTAACCTACGAGCAGTACTTC
. | TRBJ2-7 | TRBD2 | TRBV7-9 | CASSPQRSSGSTYEQYF | TGTGCCAGCAGCCCGCAACGTTCTAGCGGCTCGACCTACGAGCAGTACTTC
few | TRBJ2-2 | TRBD2 | TRBV7-9 | CASSLVPSGTGELFF | TGTGCCAGCAGCTTAGTCCCTAGCGGCACCGGGGAGCTGTTTTTT
few | TRBJ2-7 | TRBD2 | TRBV20-1 | CSADRWIGGSRTSGSNLHEQYF | TGCAGTGCCGACAGGTGGATAGGGGGGTCCCGGACTAGCGGGAGTAATTTGCACGAGCAGTACTTC
many | TRBJ2-1 | TRBD2 | TRBV20-1 | CSARRTSGGVEQFF | TGCAGTGCTAGGAGAACATCCGGGGGGGTTGAGCAGTTCTTC
few | TRBJ1-5 | . | TRBV5-6 | CASSLALNNQPQHF | TGTGCCAGCAGCTTGGCCTTAAATAATCAGCCCCAGCATTTT
few | TRBJ2-7 | . | TRBV6-1 | CASRHPGEGPLGPYEQYF | TGTGCCAGCAGACATCCGGGAGAGGGCCCCCTAGGGCCCTACGAGCAGTACTTC
many | TRBJ2-7 | . | TRBV4-1 | CASSHTSGGHYEQYF | TGCGCCAGCAGCCATACTAGTGGGGGCCATTACGAGCAGTACTTC
. | TRBJ1-2 | . | TRBV4-1 | CASSQDGSTGYGYTF | TGCGCCAGCAGCCAAGATGGTAGCACAGGCTATGGCTACACCTTC
. | TRBJ2-3 | . | TRBV2 | CASSDTPGLPTDTQYF | TGTGCCAGCAGTGACACCCCGGGGCTACCCACAGATACGCAGTATTTT
few | TRBJ2-5 | TRBD2 | TRBV9 | CASGTSGGETQYF | TGTGCCAGCGGGACTAGCGGGGGGGAGACCCAGTACTTC
many | TRBJ2-1 | TRBD2 | TRBV29-1 | CSGVGLAGVHEQFF | TGCAGCGGGGTAGGACTAGCGGGAGTACATGAGCAGTTCTTC
many | TRBJ1-2 | . | TRBV12-3/TRBV12-4 | CASRYRGGVSPGYTF | TGTGCCAGCAGATACCGTGGGGGGGTCTCTCCGGGCTACACCTTC
many | TRBJ2-4 | . | TRBV20-1 | CSAKGGHTAKNIQYF | TGCAGTGCTAAGGGAGGCCATACAGCCAAAAACATTCAGTACTTC
few | TRBJ2-2 | TRBD1 | TRBV4-1 | CASSHPGTGAQTGELFF | TGCGCCAGCAGCCATCCCGGGACAGGGGCTCAAACCGGGGAGCTGTTTTTT
many | TRBJ1-1 | . | TRBV2 | CASSPPRDYTEAFF | TGTGCCAGCTCTCCCCCCAGGGATTACACTGAAGCTTTCTTT
. | TRBJ1-3 | . | TRBV5-1 | CASSLLGDAGNTIYF | TGCGCCAGCAGCTTGCTGGGAGATGCTGGAAACACCATATATTTT
many | TRBJ2-1 | . | TRBV3-1 | CASTSGNEQFF | TGTGCCAGCACCTCGGGGAATGAGCAGTTCTTC
. | TRBJ1-5 | . | TRBV5-4 | CASSLGGTASNQPQHF | TGTGCCAGCAGCTTGGGAGGGACGGCTAGCAATCAGCCCCAGCATTTT
few | TRBJ1-2 | . | TRBV20-1 | CSANPTPNYGYTF | TGCAGTGCTAACCCGACACCTAACTATGGCTACACCTTC
few | TRBJ1-5 | . | TRBV27 | CASRKSGETQPQHF | TGTGCCAGCAGGAAATCAGGGGAAACGCAGCCCCAGCATTTT
many | TRBJ2-1 | TRBD2 | TRBV5-1 | CASSYPTSVEQFF | TGCGCCAGCAGCTACCCGACTAGCGTCGAGCAGTTCTTC
many | TRBJ1-2 | TRBD1 | TRBV12-3/TRBV12-4 | CASSPRQGFSGYTF | TGTGCCAGCAGTCCCCGACAGGGGTTCTCTGGCTACACCTTC
many | TRBJ2-1 | . | TRBV10-3 | CAISHSYNEQFF | TGTGCCATCAGCCACAGTTACAATGAGCAGTTCTTC
. | TRBJ2-7 | TRBD2 | TRBV7-9 | CASSFQGTSGIDEQYF | TGTGCCAGCAGCTTCCAAGGGACTAGCGGGATCGACGAGCAGTACTTC
many | TRBJ2-5 | . | TRBV3-1 | CASSPYLQETQYF | TGTGCCAGCAGCCCATACCTCCAAGAGACCCAGTACTTC
. | TRBJ2-3 | . | TRBV28 | CATGIWDTQYF | TGTGCCACCGGGATTTGGGATACGCAGTATTTT
many | TRBJ1-5 | . | TRBV11-1 | CASSFQGGQPQHF | TGTGCCAGCAGCTTCCAGGGTGGCCAGCCCCAGCATTTT